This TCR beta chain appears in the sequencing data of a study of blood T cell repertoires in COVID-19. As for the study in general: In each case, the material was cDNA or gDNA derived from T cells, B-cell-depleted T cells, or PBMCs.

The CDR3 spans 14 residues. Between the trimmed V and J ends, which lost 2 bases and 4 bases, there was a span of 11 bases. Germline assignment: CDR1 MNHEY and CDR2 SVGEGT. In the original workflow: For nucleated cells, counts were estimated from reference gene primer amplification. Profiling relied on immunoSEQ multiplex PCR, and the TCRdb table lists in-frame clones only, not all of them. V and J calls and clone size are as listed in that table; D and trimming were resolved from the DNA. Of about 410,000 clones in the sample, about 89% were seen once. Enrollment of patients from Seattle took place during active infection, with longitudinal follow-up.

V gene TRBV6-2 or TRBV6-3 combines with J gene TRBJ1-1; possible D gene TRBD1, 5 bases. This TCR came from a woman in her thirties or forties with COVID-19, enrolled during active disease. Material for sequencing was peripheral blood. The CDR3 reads CASSYSQGITEAFF. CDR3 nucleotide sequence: TGTGCCAGCAGTTACAGCCAGGGCATCACTGAAGCTTTCTTT.